A single sample gave rise to the 17 T cell receptor beta chains below, sequenced in a study of blood T cell repertoires in COVID-19. The assay was immunoSEQ multiplex PCR, and TCRdb's table has in-frame clones only and misses some. The table has 45,000 to 50,000 clones, 80% to 90% seen once; the top ten hold 7.3%. Material for sequencing was peripheral blood. These TCRs come from a man aged 35 to 55 with acute or convalescent COVID-19.

The chain links TRBV6-9 to TRBJ1-1, with no clear D. The CDR3 has 17 residues. The V gene lost 2 bases and the J gene lost 1 base, with 17 bases spanning the gap. Germline assignment: CDR1 MNHGY and CDR2 SVAAGI. The CDR3 sequence: CASSYRNLGLKNTEAFF. CDR3 bases: TGTGCCAGCAGTTATAGAAACCTTGGCCTGAAGAACACTGAAGCTTTCTTT.

The chain employs TRBV5-1 and TRBJ1-5; 12 nucleotides align to TRBD1. The CDR3 has 17 amino acids. V was clipped by 1 base and J by 7 bases; unmatched bases: 9. Germline V gene lookup returns CDR1 SGHRS and CDR2 YFSETQ. This CDR3 reads CASSLNPGTGGRQPQHF. The DNA of the CDR3 is TGCGCCAGCAGCTTGAACCCAGGGACAGGGGGCCGGCAGCCCCAGCATTTT.

V gene TRBV5-6 combines with J gene TRBJ1-5, with D unclear. The CDR3 runs 13 residues. V lost 4 bases, J lost 7 bases, and 12 bases lay in between. CDR1 and CDR2 from the germline V gene are SGHDT and YYEEEE. The CDR3, as DNA: TGTGCCAGCAGCCTGTGGGGAGAACAGCCCCAGCATTTT. Translation: CASSLWGEQPQHF.

The rearrangement links TRBV7-8 to TRBJ2-2, with D possibly being TRBD1 (5 bases). Germline CDR1 and CDR2: SGHVS and FQNEAQ. V was trimmed by 4 bases and J by 7 bases, leaving 10 bases between them. The CDR3 sequence is 13 residues long. CDR3 in DNA: TGTGCCAGCAGCTCCAGGGCCGGCGGGGAGCTGTTTTTT. Amino acids: CASSSRAGGELFF.

The V call is TRBV5-1, the J call TRBJ1-2; TRBD1 matches at 8 bases. CDR1 and CDR2 (germline): SGHRS, YFSETQ. CDR3 length equals 15 residues. V shed 3 bases, J shed 8 bases, and the junction held 12 bases outside the gene matches. For the CDR3, the DNA is TGCGCCAGCAGCTCGTCAGGGGGCGCGGCGGGAGGCTACACCTTC. This codes for CASSSSGGAAGGYTF.

The gene calls are TRBV5-1 and TRBJ1-2, with unresolved D. CDR1 is SGHRS and CDR2 is YFSETQ in the germline V gene. The ends were cut back, 4 bases at V and 6 bases at J, with 16 bases in the middle. The CDR3 spans 14 residues. CDR3 nucleotide sequence: TGCGCCAGCAGCCTCCTTGGAGGCCCCCATGGCTACACCTTC. Protein product: CASSLLGGPHGYTF.

This sequence joins TRBV5-1 and TRBJ2-3; TRBD2 matches at 13 bases. The germline CDR1 and CDR2 sequences are SGHRS and YFSETQ. The junction had 3 bases not matched to a gene; V was cut back by 0 bases and J by 2 bases. This CDR3 has 17 amino acids. The CDR3 DNA reads TGCGCCAGCAGCTTGGGTACTAGCGGGGGGGCCACAGATACGCAGTATTTT. Translating gives CASSLGTSGGATDTQYF. The full variable domain, its missing parts supplied by reference TRBV5-1 and TRBJ2-3, is KAGVTQTPRYLIKTRGQQVTLSCSPISGHRSVSWYQQTPGQGLQFLFEYFSETQRNKGNFPGRFSGRQFSNSRSEMNVSTLELGDSALYLCASSLGTSGGATDTQYFGPGTRLTVL.

The chain joins TRBV5-1 to TRBJ2-1; no firm D call. Germline V lookup: CDR1 SGHRS, CDR2 YFSETQ. The V and J ends lost 2 bases and 9 bases respectively, with 15 bases between them. There are 14 residues in the CDR3. The CDR3 sequence is CASSLLNPAGEQFF. The CDR3 DNA reads TGCGCCAGCAGCTTACTCAACCCTGCCGGTGAGCAGTTCTTC.

The chain joins TRBV2 to TRBJ2-5; TRBD2 matches 10 bases. Looked up from germline, CDR1 is SNHLY and CDR2 is FYNNEI. This CDR3 is 14 amino acids long. Trimming removed 8 bases from V and 2 bases from J; junction bases left unmatched: 5. The chain's CDR3 is CASRTSGTQETQYF. CDR3 sequence (DNA): TGTGCCAGCCGTACTAGCGGGACACAAGAGACCCAGTACTTC.

The chain recombines TRBV30 with TRBJ2-7; TRBD1 agrees at 8 bases. The germline gives CDR1 GTSNPN, CDR2 SVGIG (reference sequence). The J segment lost 6 bases and the V segment lost 4 bases, leaving 5 bases of the junction unmatched. CDR3 length: 12 residues. Here the CDR3 DNA reads TGTGCCTGGACCGCGACAGGGGCCGAGCAGTACTTC. This codes for CAWTATGAEQYF.

This rearrangement joins TRBV21-1 to TRBJ1-1. TRBV21-1 is described as a pseudogene. CDR3 length: 14 amino acids. CDR3 DNA sequence: TGTGCCAGCAGCAAAGGGGGGAGGGGCGCTGAAGCTTTCTTT. It codes for CASSKGGRGAEAFF.

The chain recombines TRBV24-1 with TRBJ2-1; D may be TRBD1 (6 bases). Germline V gene data show CDR1 as KGHDR and CDR2 as SFDVKD. Trimming took 3 bases from V and 7 from J, leaving 12 bases between them. The CDR3 has 14 residues. The CDR3 reads CATSDPGTPNEQFF. CDR3 DNA sequence: TGTGCCACCAGTGATCCCGGGACACCGAATGAGCAGTTCTTC.

This chain connects TRBV2 to TRBJ1-2; D remains unclear. V dropped 8 bases and J dropped 7 bases, with 17 bases sitting between them. CDR1 is SNHLY, CDR2 FYNNEI, per germline. The CDR3 has 13 amino acids. CDR3: CASFRVLDGGYTF. For the CDR3, the DNA is TGTGCCAGCTTTCGGGTTTTAGATGGTGGCTACACCTTC.

In DNA, the CDR3 is TGTGCCTGGAGTGGGCGACAGGGAGGTTCACCCCTCCACTTT. Amino acids: CAWSGRQGGSPLHF. J is TRBJ1-6 and V is TRBV30; TRBD1 matches at 7 bases. Looked up from germline, CDR1 is GTSNPN and CDR2 is SVGIG (reference sequence). J was trimmed by 9 bases and V by 1 base; bases with no gene match: 6. This CDR3 has 14 amino acids.

The gene calls are TRBV6-2 or TRBV6-3 and TRBJ2-2; D perhaps matches TRBD1 (6 bases). Germline CDR1 reads MNHEY; CDR2 reads SVGEGT. Trimming left V 4 bases short and J 6 bases short, with 15 bases between. The CDR3 consists of 15 residues. CDR3 sequence: CASSLGESGAGELFF. The CDR3 DNA reads TGTGCCAGCAGTTTAGGCGAGTCAGGGGCCGGGGAGCTGTTTTTT.

Notes on this clone: At one boundary the junction diverges from the germline segment, which might be a read error. The J gene is TRBJ2-7, the V gene TRBV6-5, with D possibly TRBD2 on 6 matching bases. The CDR3 has 13 amino acids. In germline, CDR1 is MNHEY, CDR2 SVGAGI. CDR3 coding DNA: TGTGCCAGCAGTAGAACGGGACTCCGATTTCAAGACTTC. It translates to CASSRTGLRFQDF.

The gene calls are TRBV3-1 (or the pseudogene TRBV3-2) and TRBJ1-3; a possible D gene is TRBD1 (5 bases). V lost 5 bases, J lost 2 bases, and 16 bases lay in between. CDR1 and CDR2 (germline): LGHDT, YNNKEL (reference sequence). This CDR3 comprises 16 residues. CDR3 region: CASSFRGHPPGNTIYF. The DNA of the CDR3 is TGTGCCAGCAGCTTCCGCGGACATCCCCCTGGAAACACCATATATTTT.